This entry is about one T cell receptor beta chain. Per the germline V gene, CDR1 is LNHDA and CDR2 is SQIVND (reference sequence). Trimming cost V 8 bases and J 1 base; bases outside gene matches: 2. The CDR3 length is 14 residues. The entry originates in a study of blood T cell repertoires in COVID-19. The wider study: The United States, Italy and Spain supplied acute and convalescent COVID-19 samples. In each case, the material was cDNA or gDNA derived from T cells, B-cell-depleted T cells, or PBMCs.

Some clones are missing from TCRdb's copy, which holds only in-frame ones; the method was immunoSEQ multiplex PCR. The sample lists 300,000 to 400,000 clones; about 86% were seen once. The origin of this receptor is a woman in her 40s with acute COVID-19. Specimen: PBMCs or T cells enriched from blood (not recorded which). The chain combines TRBV19 with TRBJ2-3; 11 positions match TRBD2. The CDR3 bases are TGTGCCAGTCGGGGACTAGCGGGCACAGATACGCAGTATTTT. Translated: CASRGLAGTDTQYF.